Following are 20 T cell receptor beta chains from one sample sequenced in a study of blood T cell repertoires in COVID-19. The table came from immunoSEQ multiplex PCR; TCRdb's copy has only in-frame clones and leaves some out. This table holds fewer than 500,000 clones, about 89% found once. Sequencing used peripheral blood. These receptors came from a woman in her twenties or thirties with acute or convalescent COVID-19.

On this clone: Other DNA sequences in this sample translate to the same CDR3. V and J are TRBV7-3 and TRBJ2-1; TRBD1 is a possible D gene (6 bases). V was cut by 6 bases and J by 4 bases, with 10 bases left in between. Per germline, CDR1 SGHTA and CDR2 FQGTGA. The CDR3 is made up of 13 amino acids. CDR3 nucleotide sequence: TGTGCCAGCAGTTTGGACAGTTACAATGAGCAGTTCTTC. It yields the protein CASSLDSYNEQFF.

The gene calls are TRBV7-9 and TRBJ2-2; D is unresolved. With 3 bases removed from V and 4 bases from J, the gap between germline ends came to 6 bases. Germline V CDR1 and CDR2: SEHNR, FQNEAQ (reference sequence). The CDR3 is 13 amino acids. The CDR3: CASSFSGTGELFF. CDR3 sequence (DNA): TGTGCCAGCAGCTTTTCGGGCACCGGGGAGCTGTTTTTT. Filled out from reference TRBV7-9 and TRBJ2-2, the complete variable domain reads DTGVSQNPRHKITKRGQNVTFRCDPISEHNRLYWYRQTLGQGPEFLTYFQNEAQLEKSRLLSDRFSAERPKGSFSTLEIQRTEQGDSAMYLCASSFSGTGELFFGEGSRLTVL.

The rearrangement uses TRBV4-1 and TRBJ2-2; 10 nucleotides agree with TRBD2. The CDR3 has 17 residues. Germline CDR1 MGHRA, CDR2 YSYEKL. After removal of 4 bases from V and 6 bases from J, the junction contained 11 bases not matched to a gene. In DNA form, the CDR3 reads TGCGCCAGCAGCCTACATTCAGCGGGGGGGCTCTCCGGGGAGCTGTTTTTT. Translation: CASSLHSAGGLSGELFF.

The rearrangement links TRBV12-3 or TRBV12-4 to TRBJ2-1; D remains ambiguous. The CDR3 has 12 residues. V was cut by 6 bases and J by 7 bases, with 10 bases left in between. The CDR3 nucleotides read TGTGCCAGCAGGAGTCCGGAGAATGAGCAGTTCTTC. This translates into CASRSPENEQFF.

This chain links TRBV19 with TRBJ1-3; 7 bases are shared with TRBD1. CDR1 and CDR2 from the germline V gene are LNHDA and SQIVND (reference sequence). The CDR3 has 18 amino acids. V gave up 4 bases and J gave up 0 bases; unmatched junction bases: 12. DNA for the CDR3: TGTGCCAGTAGTACAAAGACAGGGCCGATCAGCTCTGGAAACACCATATATTTT. Its translation: CASSTKTGPISSGNTIYF.

This clone was observed a handful of times. The V and J genes are TRBV2 and TRBJ1-1, with D perhaps matching TRBD1 (5 bases). The CDR3 spans 17 residues. The ends were cut back, 7 bases at V and 6 bases at J, with 27 bases in the middle. Germline V gene sequence: CDR1 SNHLY, CDR2 FYNNEI. The CDR3 DNA reads as TGTGCCAGCACAATCCCCCTCGAAAGGATGGGGCTCGCTGAAGCTTTCTTT. This encodes CASTIPLERMGLAEAFF.

The rearrangement uses TRBV13 and TRBJ1-6; TRBD1 matches 7 bases. Germline CDR1 reads PRHDT; CDR2 reads FYEKMQ (reference sequence). This CDR3 has 15 amino acids. Germline trimming cut 4 bases from V and 2 bases from J; bases unmatched to any gene: 2. The CDR3 here is CASSYRGTYNSPLHF. The CDR3, as DNA: TGTGCCAGCAGCTACAGGGGCACCTATAATTCACCCCTCCACTTT.

J is TRBJ2-2 and V is TRBV7-8; 7 nucleotides line up with TRBD1. Germline V gene lookup returns CDR1 SGHVS and CDR2 FQNEAQ. There are 22 residues in the CDR3. V was pared by 5 bases and J by 5 bases, with 29 bases of the junction left unmatched. The CDR3: CASSRPSPLIRQGNRVTGELFF. In DNA, the CDR3 is TGTGCCAGCAGCCGCCCTTCCCCACTAATTCGACAGGGTAACAGGGTTACCGGGGAGCTGTTTTTT.

On this clone itself: The same CDR3 can be traced to other DNA sequences in this sample. The chain joins TRBV11-2 to TRBJ1-1; D is ambiguous. V was pared by 1 base and J by 1 base, with 4 bases between. Germline CDR1 is SGHAT and CDR2 is FQNNGV. CDR3 length: 13 residues. For the CDR3, the DNA is TGTGCCAGCAGCTTAGGCGGGAACACTGAAGCTTTCTTT. This encodes CASSLGGNTEAFF.

This clone was detected only a few times. V gene TRBV5-6 combines with J gene TRBJ2-7; the match to TRBD1 covers 10 bases. CDR3 length: 14 amino acids. The germline V gene encodes CDR1 SGHDT and CDR2 YYEEEE. J was trimmed by 6 bases and V by 3 bases; bases with no gene match: 6. The CDR3 is CASSSRDRGFEQYF. The CDR3 DNA sequence: TGTGCCAGCAGCTCCCGGGACAGGGGATTCGAGCAGTACTTC.

The J gene is TRBJ1-2, the V gene TRBV7-9; the match to TRBD1 covers 7 bases. CDR1 and CDR2 (germline): SEHNR, FQNEAQ (reference sequence). The CDR3 length is 14 residues. V dropped 2 bases and J dropped 5; count of bases not matched to a gene: 5. The CDR3 is CASSLTTGSYGYTF. CDR3 DNA: TGTGCCAGCAGCTTAACGACAGGGTCTTATGGCTACACCTTC.

The rearrangement links TRBV9 to TRBJ2-1, with TRBD2 matching 7 bases. CDR1 is SGDLS, CDR2 YYNGEE, per germline. J lost 7 bases, V lost 1 base, and 8 bases had no gene match. The CDR3 extends over 15 amino acids. CDR3 coding DNA: TGTGCCAGCAGCGTATGGGGAGGGGACTTGAATGAGCAGTTCTTC. This encodes CASSVWGGDLNEQFF.

V is TRBV10-3 and J is TRBJ2-5, with TRBD1 matching 7 bases. CDR1 is ENHRY, CDR2 SYGVKD, per germline. The junction had 4 bases not matched to a gene; V was cut back by 3 bases and J by 3 bases. This CDR3 is built from 14 residues. The CDR3 loop is CAISDDRVEETQYF. For the CDR3, the DNA is TGTGCCATCAGTGACGACAGGGTGGAAGAGACCCAGTACTTC.

The chain uses TRBV5-6 and TRBJ2-1; perhaps TRBD1 as D (5 bases). This CDR3 is 16 amino acids long. Germline CDR1 and CDR2: SGHDT and YYEEEE. Trimming took 1 base from V and 0 from J, leaving 11 bases between them. The CDR3 loop reads CASSLRQSSSYNEQFF. In DNA form, the CDR3 reads TGTGCCAGCAGCTTGAGACAGAGCAGCTCCTACAATGAGCAGTTCTTC.

In its sample, this clone was seen once. V gene TRBV9 combines with J gene TRBJ2-3; 11 bases are shared with TRBD2. The CDR3 sequence is 16 residues long. CDR1 and CDR2 from the germline V gene are SGDLS and YYNGEE. V dropped 4 bases and J dropped 1; count of bases not matched to a gene: 5. The CDR3: CASSHPTSGGTDTQYF. The CDR3 DNA reads TGTGCCAGCAGCCATCCGACTAGCGGGGGCACAGATACGCAGTATTTT.

The J gene is TRBJ1-2, the V gene TRBV15; maybe TRBD1 (5 bases). Germline CDR1 LNHNV, CDR2 YYDKDF (reference sequence). V lost 0 bases to trimming and J lost 6 bases, with 11 bases between them. This CDR3 has 14 residues. As DNA, the CDR3 is TGTGCCACCAGCAGAGATCTGGCGGGGGATGGCTACACCTTC. Protein: CATSRDLAGDGYTF.

The gene calls are TRBV30 and TRBJ2-7, with D possibly TRBD2 on 6 matching bases. V dropped 0 bases and J dropped 2 bases, with 14 bases sitting between them. CDR3 length: 15 amino acids. CDR1 is GTSNPN and CDR2 is SVGIG in the germline V gene (reference sequence). The CDR3 is CAWSVMGQRAYEQYF. CDR3 in DNA: TGTGCCTGGAGTGTAATGGGCCAGCGGGCCTACGAGCAGTACTTC.

The V and J genes are TRBV5-1 and TRBJ2-1; 9 positions agree with TRBD2. V was clipped by 2 bases and J by 8 bases; unmatched bases: 5. Germline CDR1 SGHRS, CDR2 YFSETQ. There are 14 residues in the CDR3. The CDR3: CASSFAGGPHEQFF. In DNA form, the CDR3 reads TGCGCCAGCAGCTTCGCGGGGGGGCCCCATGAGCAGTTCTTC.

A single count supports this clone. The chain couples TRBV7-9 to TRBJ2-3; the D gene is possibly TRBD2 (6 bases). This CDR3 has 15 amino acids. Germline lookup yields CDR1 SEHNR and CDR2 FQNEAQ (reference sequence). The germline V and J ends were trimmed by 4 bases and 2 bases, with 13 bases remaining between them. The CDR3 DNA is TGTGCCAGCAGCTGGGGCGGGGACTCCACAGATACGCAGTATTTT. Encoded protein: CASSWGGDSTDTQYF. The full variable domain, with the rest looked up from reference TRBV7-9 and TRBJ2-3, is DTGVSQNPRHKITKRGQNVTFRCDPISEHNRLYWYRQTLGQGPEFLTYFQNEAQLEKSRLLSDRFSAERPKGSFSTLEIQRTEQGDSAMYLCASSWGGDSTDTQYFGPGTRLTVL.

The genes are TRBV30 and TRBJ2-5; D is uncertain. CDR1 is GTSNPN and CDR2 is SVGIG in the germline V gene (reference sequence). The CDR3 is 11 residues long. Trimming cost V 3 bases and J 4 bases, with 6 bases left between them. CDR3 region: CAWSLRETQYF. The CDR3 DNA follows: TGTGCCTGGAGCCTCCGAGAGACCCAGTACTTC.